This T cell receptor beta chain was sequenced in a study of control samples from healthy donors and cancer patients. Sequenced by immunoSEQ multiplex PCR; TCRdb stores in-frame clones only, minus some. The sample lists 100,000 to 120,000 clones, approximately 84% occurring once. V was pared by 2 bases and J by 2 bases, with 5 bases of the junction left unmatched. CDR1 is KGHSH, CDR2 LQKENI, per germline. The CDR3 is 15 residues long. The chain recombines TRBV18 with TRBJ1-1; 7 positions match TRBD1. The receptor comes from a man between 18 and 35 years old in good health. Sequencing was done on a sample of blood. The CDR3 nucleotides read TGTGCCAGCTCACCAGGAACAGGGGTTAACACTGAAGCTTTCTTT. As protein: CASSPGTGVNTEAFF.